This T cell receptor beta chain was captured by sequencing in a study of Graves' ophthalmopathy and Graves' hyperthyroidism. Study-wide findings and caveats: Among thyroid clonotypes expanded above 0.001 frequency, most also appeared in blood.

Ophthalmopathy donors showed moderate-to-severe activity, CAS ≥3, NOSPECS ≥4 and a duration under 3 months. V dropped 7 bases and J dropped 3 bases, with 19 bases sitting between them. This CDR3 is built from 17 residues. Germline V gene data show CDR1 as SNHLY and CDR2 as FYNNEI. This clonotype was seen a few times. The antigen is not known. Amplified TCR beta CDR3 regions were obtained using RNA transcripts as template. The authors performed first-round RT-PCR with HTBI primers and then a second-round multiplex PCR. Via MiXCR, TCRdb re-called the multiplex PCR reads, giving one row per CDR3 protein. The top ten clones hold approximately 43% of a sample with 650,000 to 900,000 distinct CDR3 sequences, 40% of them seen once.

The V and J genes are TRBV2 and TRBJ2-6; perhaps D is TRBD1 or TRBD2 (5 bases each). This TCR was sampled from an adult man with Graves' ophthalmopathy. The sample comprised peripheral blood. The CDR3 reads CASNPGRSLSGANVLTF. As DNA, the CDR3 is TGTGCCAGCAACCCGGGACGGAGCTTAAGTGGGGCCAACGTCCTGACTTTC.